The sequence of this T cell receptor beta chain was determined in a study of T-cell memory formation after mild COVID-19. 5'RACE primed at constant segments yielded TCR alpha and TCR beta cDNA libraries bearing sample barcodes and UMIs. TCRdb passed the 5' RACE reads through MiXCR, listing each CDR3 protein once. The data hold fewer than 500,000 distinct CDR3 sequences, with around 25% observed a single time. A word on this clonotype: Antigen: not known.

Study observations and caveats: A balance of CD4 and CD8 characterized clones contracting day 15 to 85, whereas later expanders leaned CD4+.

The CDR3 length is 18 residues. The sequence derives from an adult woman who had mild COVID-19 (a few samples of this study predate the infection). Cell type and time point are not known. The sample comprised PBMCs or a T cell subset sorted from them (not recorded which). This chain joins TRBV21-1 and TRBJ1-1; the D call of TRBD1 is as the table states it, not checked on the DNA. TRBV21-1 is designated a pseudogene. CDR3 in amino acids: CASSPGAGTGALNTEAFF. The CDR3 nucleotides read TGTGCCAGCAGCCCGGGTGCCGGGACAGGGGCCTTGAACACTGAAGCTTTCTTT.